The present T cell receptor beta chain was sequenced within a study of shared clonotypes between healthy human individuals. Only CD45RO-negative cells positively selected for CCR7 counted as naive CD8 cells, so terminally differentiated effector memory CD45RA+ cells were excluded. The study's findings and limits: The sharing of 4.5% to 5.5% of naive CD4 clonotypes was seen across several donors. Donors were few, which limited the genetic and exposure-history diversity represented.

For every subset, genomic DNA was evenly distributed across several immunoSEQ plates. Profiled with immunoSEQ multiplex PCR; TCRdb holds only in-frame clones, not every one. The data hold about 2 million clones, with about 95% observed a single time. The V gene's germline CDR1 is SGHVS and CDR2 FNYEAQ. The CDR3 is 13 residues long. V dropped 1 base and J dropped 5 bases, with 8 bases sitting between them. Regarding this clone: Antigen: not known. Other DNA sequences in this sample translate to the same CDR3.

This TCR came from a young man in good health. This chain joins TRBV7-6 and TRBJ1-1, with no clear D. Sequencing was carried out using naive CD8+ T cells sorted from blood. The CDR3 loop reads CASSLEGGTEAFF. The CDR3 coding sequence is TGTGCCAGCAGCTTAGAGGGTGGGACTGAAGCTTTCTTT.